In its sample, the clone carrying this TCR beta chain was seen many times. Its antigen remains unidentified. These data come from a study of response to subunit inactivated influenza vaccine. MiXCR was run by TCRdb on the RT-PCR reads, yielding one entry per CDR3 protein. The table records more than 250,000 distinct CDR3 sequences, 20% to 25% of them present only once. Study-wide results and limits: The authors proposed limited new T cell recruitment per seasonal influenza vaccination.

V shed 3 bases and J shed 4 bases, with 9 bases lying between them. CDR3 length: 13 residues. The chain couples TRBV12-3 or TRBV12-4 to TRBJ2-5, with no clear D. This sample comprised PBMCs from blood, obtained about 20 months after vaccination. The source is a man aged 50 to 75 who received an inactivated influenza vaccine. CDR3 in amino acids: CASSFVSPETQYF. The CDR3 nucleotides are TGTGCCAGCAGTTTTGTGTCACCAGAGACCCAGTACTTC.